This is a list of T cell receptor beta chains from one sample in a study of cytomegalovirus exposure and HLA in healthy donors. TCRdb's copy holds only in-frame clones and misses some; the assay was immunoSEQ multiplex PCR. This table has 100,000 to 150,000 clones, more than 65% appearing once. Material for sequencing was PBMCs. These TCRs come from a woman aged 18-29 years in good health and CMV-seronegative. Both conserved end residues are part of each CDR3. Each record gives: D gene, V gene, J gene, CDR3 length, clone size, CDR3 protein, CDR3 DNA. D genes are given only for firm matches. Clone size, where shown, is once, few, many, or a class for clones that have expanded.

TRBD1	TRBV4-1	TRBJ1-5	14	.	CASSQMTGDQPQHF	TGCGCCAGCAGCCAAATGACAGGGGATCAGCCCCAGCATTTT
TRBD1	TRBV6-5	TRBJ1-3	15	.	CASNPSGGNGNTIYF	TGTGCCAGCAACCCCTCAGGGGGCAACGGAAACACCATATATTTT
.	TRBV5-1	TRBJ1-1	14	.	CASSLSGANTEAFF	TGCGCCAGCAGCTTGTCAGGGGCGAACACTGAAGCTTTCTTT
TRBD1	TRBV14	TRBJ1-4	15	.	CASRRSGTGGEKLFF	TGTGCCAGCAGACGGTCCGGGACAGGGGGTGAAAAACTGTTTTTT
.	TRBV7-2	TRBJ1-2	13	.	CASSPQGGYGYTF	TGTGCCAGCAGCCCCCAGGGTGGGTATGGCTACACCTTC
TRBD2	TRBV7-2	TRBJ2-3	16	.	CASSLVVAGERDTQYF	TGTGCCAGCAGCTTAGTGGTAGCGGGAGAAAGAGATACGCAGTATTTT
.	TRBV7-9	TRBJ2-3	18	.	CASITFSSYGRGTDTQYF	TGTGCCAGCATCACTTTTTCCTCCTATGGGCGGGGCACAGATACGCAGTATTTT
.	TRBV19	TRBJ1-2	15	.	CASSIAEGVSYGYTF	TGTGCCAGTAGTATCGCGGAGGGTGTCAGCTATGGCTACACCTTC
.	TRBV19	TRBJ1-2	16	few	CASSMRGTTQGYGYTF	TGTGCCAGTAGTATGCGGGGAACCACTCAGGGCTATGGCTACACCTTC
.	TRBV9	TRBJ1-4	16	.	CASSARPPTGNEKLFF	TGTGCCAGCAGCGCCCGACCTCCGACGGGTAATGAAAAACTGTTTTTT
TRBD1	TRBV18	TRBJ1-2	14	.	CASSLDRAGRGYTF	TGTGCCAGTTCCTTGGACAGGGCGGGTCGAGGCTACACCTTC
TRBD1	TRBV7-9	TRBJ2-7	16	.	CSSSFGQGVRSYEQYF	TGTTCCAGCAGCTTTGGACAGGGGGTTCGCTCCTACGAGCAGTACTTC
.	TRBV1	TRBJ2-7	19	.	CTSSRRSLAPLRYSYEQYF	TGCACCAGCAGCCGCCGCTCACTAGCGCCCCTGAGATATTCCTACGAGCAGTACTTC
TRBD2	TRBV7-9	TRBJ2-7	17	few	CSSSFSPTGGLSYEQYF	TGTTCCAGCAGCTTCTCCCCTACGGGAGGGCTCTCCTACGAGCAGTACTTC
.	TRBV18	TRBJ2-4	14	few	CASSPELAKNIQYF	TGTGCCAGCTCCCCCGAGTTAGCCAAAAACATTCAGTACTTC
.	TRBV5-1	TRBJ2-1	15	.	CASSLERPDYNEQFF	TGCGCCAGCAGCTTGGAGAGGCCCGATTACAATGAGCAGTTCTTC
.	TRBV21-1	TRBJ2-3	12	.	CASETATDTQYF	TGTGCCAGCGAGACAGCCACAGATACGCAGTATTTT
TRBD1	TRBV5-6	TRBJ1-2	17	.	CASSLGTGGAYYYGYTF	TGTGCCAGCAGCTTAGGGACAGGGGGCGCCTACTACTATGGCTACACCTTC